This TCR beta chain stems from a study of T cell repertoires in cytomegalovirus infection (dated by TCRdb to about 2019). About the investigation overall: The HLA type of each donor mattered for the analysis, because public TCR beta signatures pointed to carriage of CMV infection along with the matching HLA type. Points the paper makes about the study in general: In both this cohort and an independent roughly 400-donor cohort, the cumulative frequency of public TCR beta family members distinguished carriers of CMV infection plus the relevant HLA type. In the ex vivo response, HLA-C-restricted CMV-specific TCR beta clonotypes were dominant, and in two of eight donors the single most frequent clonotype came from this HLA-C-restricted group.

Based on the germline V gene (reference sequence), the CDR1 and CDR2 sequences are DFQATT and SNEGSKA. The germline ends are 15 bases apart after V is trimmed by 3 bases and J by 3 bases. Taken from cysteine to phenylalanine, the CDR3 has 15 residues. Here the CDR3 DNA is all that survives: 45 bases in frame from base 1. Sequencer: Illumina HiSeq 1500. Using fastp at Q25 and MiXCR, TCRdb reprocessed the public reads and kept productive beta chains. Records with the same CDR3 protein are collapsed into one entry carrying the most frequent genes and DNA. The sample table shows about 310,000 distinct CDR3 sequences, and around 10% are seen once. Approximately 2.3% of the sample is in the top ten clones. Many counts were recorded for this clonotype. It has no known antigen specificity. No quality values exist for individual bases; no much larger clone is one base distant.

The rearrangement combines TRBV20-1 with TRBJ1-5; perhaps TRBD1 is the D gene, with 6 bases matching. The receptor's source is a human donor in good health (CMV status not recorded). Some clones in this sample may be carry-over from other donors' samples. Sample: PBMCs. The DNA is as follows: TGCAGTGCTAGGGGGGCAGGGGAGCTCAATCAGCCCCAGCATTTT. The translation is CSARGAGELNQPQHF.